These T cell receptor beta chains were read from a single sample in a study of shared clonotypes between healthy human individuals. Clones were sequenced by immunoSEQ multiplex PCR, and TCRdb holds only the in-frame ones, with some missing. The profile covers millions of clones, with 93% appearing a single time and about 1.5% taken by the ten largest. Sequences were obtained from naive CD8+ T cells from PBMCs. The receptors come from a man aged 18 to 30 in good health. Some clones in this sample may be carry-over from other donors' samples. The CDR3 runs from the conserved cysteine through the conserved F or W. Each record gives: D gene, J gene, V gene, clone size, CDR3 protein, CDR3 DNA. D genes are given only for firm matches. Not every row has a clone size; where given, it reads once, few, many or a size class.

d_call: TRBD2
j_call: TRBJ2-1
v_call: TRBV4-3
clone_size: NA
cdr3_aa: CASSHPLAGAYNEQFF
cdr3_nt: TGCGCCAGCAGCCATCCTCTAGCGGGAGCTTACAATGAGCAGTTCTTC

d_call: NA
j_call: TRBJ2-7
v_call: TRBV28
clone_size: NA
cdr3_aa: CASSPQHYEQYF
cdr3_nt: TGTGCCAGCAGTCCCCAACACTACGAGCAGTACTTC

d_call: NA
j_call: TRBJ2-6
v_call: TRBV7-3
clone_size: NA
cdr3_aa: CASSLGGNKGSGANVLTF
cdr3_nt: TGTGCCAGCAGCTTAGGGGGCAATAAAGGCTCTGGGGCCAACGTCCTGACTTTC

d_call: NA
j_call: TRBJ2-7
v_call: TRBV30
clone_size: NA
cdr3_aa: CAWTTPGGKLSYEQYF
cdr3_nt: TGTGCCTGGACCACCCCCGGGGGAAAGCTCTCCTACGAGCAGTACTTC

d_call: TRBD1
j_call: TRBJ1-5
v_call: TRBV27
clone_size: once
cdr3_aa: CASSGAGTGLLGNQPQHF
cdr3_nt: TGTGCCAGCAGTGGGGCCGGGACAGGGTTGTTGGGCAATCAGCCCCAGCATTTT

d_call: TRBD2
j_call: TRBJ2-2
v_call: TRBV18
clone_size: once
cdr3_aa: CASSPEREDTGELFF
cdr3_nt: TGTGCCAGCTCACCAGAGCGGGAGGACACCGGGGAGCTGTTTTTT

d_call: NA
j_call: TRBJ1-2
v_call: TRBV7-9
clone_size: NA
cdr3_aa: CASSGPVARPNDGYTF
cdr3_nt: TGTGCCAGCAGCGGCCCAGTCGCAAGGCCTAACGATGGCTACACCTTC

d_call: TRBD2
j_call: TRBJ2-3
v_call: TRBV27
clone_size: NA
cdr3_aa: CASRLRRGTRDDTQYF
cdr3_nt: TGTGCCAGCAGGCTCCGTAGGGGGACTAGAGATGATACGCAGTATTTT

d_call: TRBD2
j_call: TRBJ2-3
v_call: TRBV28
clone_size: NA
cdr3_aa: CASSSPSTFGTSGRAPIPTDTQYF
cdr3_nt: TGTGCCAGCAGTTCACCCTCAACCTTCGGGACTAGCGGGAGGGCCCCTATACCCACAGATACGCAGTATTTT

d_call: NA
j_call: TRBJ1-1
v_call: TRBV5-1
clone_size: NA
cdr3_aa: CASRAIGLGVLDTEAFF
cdr3_nt: TGCGCCAGCAGAGCGATTGGGTTGGGAGTTTTGGACACTGAAGCTTTCTTT

d_call: NA
j_call: TRBJ2-7
v_call: TRBV4-2
clone_size: NA
cdr3_aa: CASSLALGRGSGKHEQYF
cdr3_nt: TGTGCCAGCAGCCTCGCTCTGGGTCGGGGGAGTGGGAAGCACGAGCAGTACTTC

d_call: TRBD2
j_call: TRBJ2-5
v_call: TRBV27
clone_size: NA
cdr3_aa: CASSKHGLAGETQYF
cdr3_nt: TGTGCCAGCAGTAAACACGGACTAGCGGGAGAGACCCAGTACTTC

d_call: TRBD2
j_call: TRBJ2-1
v_call: TRBV27
clone_size: NA
cdr3_aa: CASSYLAGAYNEQFF
cdr3_nt: TGTGCCAGCAGTTATCTAGCGGGAGCATACAATGAGCAGTTCTTC

d_call: NA
j_call: TRBJ2-7
v_call: TRBV5-1
clone_size: NA
cdr3_aa: CASSSGYEQYF
cdr3_nt: TGCGCCAGCAGCAGCGGGTACGAGCAGTACTTC

d_call: NA
j_call: TRBJ2-1
v_call: TRBV7-6
clone_size: NA
cdr3_aa: CASSLATAYNEQFF
cdr3_nt: TGTGCCAGCAGCTTAGCGACAGCATACAATGAGCAGTTCTTC

d_call: NA
j_call: TRBJ2-7
v_call: TRBV27
clone_size: NA
cdr3_aa: CASSFRQALSYEQYF
cdr3_nt: TGTGCCAGCAGTTTCAGGCAGGCCCTAAGCTACGAGCAGTACTTC

d_call: TRBD1
j_call: TRBJ1-4
v_call: TRBV6-5
clone_size: NA
cdr3_aa: CASSYSMGQANEKLFF
cdr3_nt: TGTGCCAGCAGTTACTCAATGGGACAGGCTAATGAAAAACTGTTTTTT

d_call: TRBD2
j_call: TRBJ2-7
v_call: TRBV2
clone_size: NA
cdr3_aa: CASSGPSGASYEQYF
cdr3_nt: TGTGCCAGCAGCGGCCCTAGCGGGGCCTCCTACGAGCAGTACTTC

d_call: NA
j_call: TRBJ2-7
v_call: TRBV10-3
clone_size: once
cdr3_aa: CATGSVTFSYEQYF
cdr3_nt: TGTGCCACGGGATCGGTGACCTTTTCCTACGAGCAGTACTTC

d_call: NA
j_call: TRBJ1-6
v_call: TRBV6-5
clone_size: NA
cdr3_aa: CASSYVDNSPLHF
cdr3_nt: TGTGCCAGCAGTTACGTAGATAATTCACCCCTCCACTTT

d_call: NA
j_call: TRBJ2-7
v_call: TRBV10-2
clone_size: NA
cdr3_aa: CASSDRAVDEQYF
cdr3_nt: TGCGCCAGCAGTGACAGGGCGGTGGACGAGCAGTACTTC

d_call: NA
j_call: TRBJ1-2
v_call: TRBV10-3
clone_size: NA
cdr3_aa: CAITQGTANYGYTF
cdr3_nt: TGTGCCATCACCCAGGGCACCGCAAACTATGGCTACACCTTC

d_call: TRBD1
j_call: TRBJ1-1
v_call: TRBV7-9
clone_size: NA
cdr3_aa: CASSPPGQGLMNTEAFF
cdr3_nt: TGTGCCAGCAGCCCCCCCGGACAGGGCCTTATGAACACTGAAGCTTTCTTT

d_call: NA
j_call: TRBJ1-5
v_call: TRBV10-3
clone_size: NA
cdr3_aa: CAISGTGTERSAQHF
cdr3_nt: TGTGCCATCAGTGGGACGGGGACCGAGAGATCGGCCCAGCATTTT